The 10 T cell receptor beta chains in this list originate from one sample, sequenced in a study of blood T cell repertoires in COVID-19. The method was immunoSEQ multiplex PCR; TCRdb's version includes in-frame clones alone and lacks a portion of them. The sample lists roughly 42,000 clones, roughly 79% occurring once. The sequencing sample was made of peripheral blood. These receptor sequences come from a woman of 80 years or more with acute or convalescent COVID-19.

This clone showed up just a few times. This chain links TRBV7-2 with TRBJ2-1, with D tentatively TRBD2 (5 bases). Trimming took off 1 base at V and 4 bases at J, with 11 bases between the two ends. CDR1 is SGHTA, CDR2 FQGNSA, per germline. The CDR3 is 15 amino acids. CDR3 nucleotides: TGTGCCAGCAGCTTAGAAACGGGATCATACAATGAGCAGTTCTTC. Its protein is CASSLETGSYNEQFF.

The rearrangement uses TRBV19 and TRBJ1-5; no definite D call. The V gene's germline CDR1 is LNHDA and CDR2 SQIVND (reference sequence). The CDR3 is made up of 13 amino acids. V was trimmed by 2 bases and J by 3 bases, leaving 5 bases between them. The CDR3 region is CASSISLNQPQHF. DNA of the CDR3: TGTGCCAGTAGTATATCACTCAATCAGCCCCAGCATTTT.

The chain joins TRBV30 to TRBJ2-7; D gene ambiguous. The CDR3 extends over 15 amino acids. V shed 0 bases and J shed 0 bases, with 12 bases lying between them. Germline loops: CDR1 GTSNPN, CDR2 SVGIG (reference sequence). CDR3 residues: CAWSVVPSYSYEQYF. The CDR3 DNA follows: TGTGCCTGGAGTGTCGTCCCTTCTTACTCCTACGAGCAGTACTTC.

V and J are TRBV7-9 and TRBJ2-5, with D tentatively TRBD2 (6 bases). The CDR3 covers 15 residues. Per the germline V gene, CDR1 is SEHNR and CDR2 is FQNEAQ (reference sequence). The V and J ends lost 3 bases and 7 bases respectively, with 18 bases between them. CDR3 residues: CASSFSGTREGTQYF. CDR3 in DNA: TGTGCCAGCAGCTTTAGTGGGACTCGCGAGGGGACCCAGTACTTC.

The chain employs TRBV19 and TRBJ1-1, with 7 positions matching TRBD1. Trimming took 5 bases from V and 1 from J; bases not matched to a gene: 4. The CDR3 spans 14 residues. Per germline, CDR1 LNHDA and CDR2 SQIVND (reference sequence). DNA for the CDR3: TGTGCCAGTAGTCACAGGGGAGGGAACACTGAAGCTTTCTTT. It specifies CASSHRGGNTEAFF.

V and J are TRBV11-3 and TRBJ2-1, with a weak D call TRBD2 (5 bases). The germline V gene encodes CDR1 SGHNT and CDR2 YENEEA. The V gene lost 1 base and the J gene lost 5 bases, with 9 bases spanning the gap. This CDR3 spans 14 amino acids. The CDR3 bases are TGTGCCAGCAGCTTAGCGAGCGGCCACAATGAGCAGTTCTTC. Its protein product is CASSLASGHNEQFF.

J is TRBJ2-1 and V is TRBV6-5; 8 positions match TRBD1. Per the germline V gene, CDR1 is MNHEY and CDR2 is SVGAGI. Trimming cost V 10 bases and J 6 bases; bases outside gene matches: 11. This CDR3 comprises 14 residues. The CDR3 spells CATLGQGAANEQFF. CDR3 DNA: TGTGCCACTTTGGGCCAGGGGGCGGCCAATGAGCAGTTCTTC.

This clone has ten or more counts. The J gene is TRBJ2-1, the V gene TRBV9; 11 bases map to TRBD2. Germline CDR1 is SGDLS and CDR2 is YYNGEE. Germline trimming cut 3 bases from V and 2 bases from J; bases unmatched to any gene: 4. CDR3 size: 16 residues. This CDR3 is CASSALAGGTYNEQFF. In nucleotides, the CDR3 is TGTGCCAGCAGCGCCCTAGCGGGAGGAACCTACAATGAGCAGTTCTTC. Based on the CDR3 plus reference TRBV9 and TRBJ2-1, the full variable domain is DSGVTQTPKHLITATGQRVTLRCSPRSGDLSVYWYQQSLDQGLQFLIQYYNGEERAKGNILERFSAQQFPDLHSELNLSSLELGDSALYFCASSALAGGTYNEQFFGPGTRLTVL.

The V and J genes are TRBV19 and TRBJ2-5; TRBD2 aligns across 10 bases. CDR3 length: 13 amino acids. Trimming took 5 bases from V and 5 from J; bases not matched to a gene: 2. CDR1 is LNHDA and CDR2 is SQIVND in the germline V gene (reference sequence). Written as DNA, the CDR3 is TGTGCCAGTAGTGGGGGACTAGCGGAGACCCAGTACTTC. This encodes CASSGGLAETQYF.

This clone was picked up a small number of times. V is TRBV6-4 and J is TRBJ1-6; 7 bases align to TRBD1. The V gene end was trimmed by 6 bases and the J gene end by 2 bases; junction bases not matched to a gene: 4. This CDR3 region has 15 residues. Germline CDR1 reads MRHNA; CDR2 reads SNTAGT. CDR3 region: CASSVDRTYNSPLHF. The CDR3 DNA is TGTGCCAGCAGCGTGGACAGGACCTATAATTCACCCCTCCACTTT.